The clone carrying this TCR beta chain was counted between two and nine times. Antigen: not known. The conserved closing phenylalanine or tryptophan is absent in this CDR3, likely reflecting a read error. Germline-derived CDR1 and CDR2 are MNHEY and SVGEGT. Trimming left V 2 bases short and J 3 bases short, with 2 bases between. This CDR3 contains 11 residues. This entry comes from a study of spatial heterogeneity in lung cancer. Study context: Alpha-chain sequences were consistently detected less often than beta-chain sequences. Tumor-region counts of TCR transcripts tracked strongly with a T cell module score from matched bulk RNA-seq.

TCRdb used MiXCR to reprocess the 5' RACE reads, holding one entry per CDR3 protein. This sample has over 10,000 distinct CDR3 sequences; roughly 2.9% occur once, and the top ten carry 17%. Time point noted: sample taken at primary tumor resection. Findings and limits, study-wide: Expanded TCRs that were ubiquitous or regional had counts tracking ubiquitous and regional nonsynonymous mutations, respectively. Tumors with more nonsynonymous mutations had more expanded intratumoral alpha and beta TCRs.

Sequences were derived from lung tumor tissue, sampled at surgery. The clonotype originates from a male donor with early-stage non-small cell lung cancer. The J gene is TRBJ2-7, the V gene TRBV6-2 or TRBV6-3; no firm D call. The CDR3 sequence is CASSYRYEQYY. DNA of the CDR3: TGTGCCAGCAGTTACCGCTACGAGCAGTACTAC.